The 26 T cell receptor beta chains listed next were all sequenced from one sample in a study of immune evolution from preneoplasia to lung adenocarcinoma. Assay used: immunoSEQ multiplex PCR; TCRdb lists only in-frame clones, some missing. The sample records approximately 7,600 clones, 72% being singletons. The sample taken for sequencing was FFPE lung adenocarcinoma in situ tissue. The receptors here all came from a donor at least 70 years old with lung adenocarcinoma. Some clones in this sample may be carry-over from other donors' samples.

This rearrangement joins TRBV5-8 to TRBJ2-1, with D possibly being TRBD1 (6 bases). V lost 0 bases, J lost 0 bases, and 10 bases lay in between. This CDR3 comprises 16 residues. Per germline, CDR1 SGHTS and CDR2 YDEGEE. In nucleotides, the CDR3 is TGTGCCAGCAGCTTGGGAACAGGGCCCTCCTACAATGAGCAGTTCTTC. It yields the protein CASSLGTGPSYNEQFF. Full variable domain (outside the CDR3, taken from reference TRBV5-8 and TRBJ2-1): EAGVTQSPTHLIKTRGQQATLRCSPISGHTSVYWYQQALGLGLQFLLWYDEGEERNRGNFPPRFSGRQFPNYSSELNVNALELEDSALYLCASSLGTGPSYNEQFFGPGTRLTVL.

The rearrangement links TRBV28 to TRBJ2-5; TRBD1 matches 7 bases. V shed 9 bases and J 4 bases; nucleotides not matched to a gene: 11. The CDR3 covers 14 residues. Germline V CDR1 and CDR2: MDHEN, SYDVKM. In DNA form, the CDR3 reads TGTGCCAGTTCCCCAGGGGGAGATGTAGAGACCCAGTACTTC. It encodes CASSPGGDVETQYF. Filled out from reference TRBV28 and TRBJ2-5, the complete variable domain reads DVKVTQSSRYLVKRTGEKVFLECVQDMDHENMFWYRQDPGLGLRLIYFSYDVKMKEKGDIPEGYSVSREKKERFSLILESASTNQTSMYLCASSPGGDVETQYFGPGTRLLVL.

The chain joins TRBV5-6 to TRBJ2-5, with D perhaps matching TRBD2 (5 bases). CDR3 length equals 13 residues. Germline V gene data show CDR1 as SGHDT and CDR2 as YYEEEE. Trimming removed 4 bases from V and 5 bases from J, with 12 bases in between. The CDR3 region is CASSIGSVETQYF. Written as DNA, the CDR3 is TGTGCCAGCAGCATAGGTAGCGTCGAGACCCAGTACTTC.

This clone was found a few times. V and J are TRBV12-5 and TRBJ1-1; D call uncertain. Germline assignment: CDR1 LGHNT and CDR2 FRNRAP. The CDR3 has 11 amino acids. V lost 7 bases to trimming and J lost 1 base, with 4 bases between them. The chain's CDR3 is CASEGNTEAFF. The CDR3 nucleotides read TGTGCTAGTGAGGGGAACACTGAAGCTTTCTTT.

This clone was counted between two and nine times. The J gene is TRBJ1-1, the V gene TRBV11-2, with no clear D. Between the trimmed V and J ends, which lost 0 bases and 1 base, there was a span of 9 bases. The CDR3 totals 15 residues. Germline CDR1 and CDR2: SGHAT and FQNNGV. In nucleotides, the CDR3 is TGTGCCAGCAGCTTAGATCTGCCGGGGAACACTGAAGCTTTCTTT. Its translation: CASSLDLPGNTEAFF.

The rearrangement joins TRBV7-9 to TRBJ2-5; a possible D gene is TRBD2 (6 bases). The germline CDR1 and CDR2 sequences are SEHNR and FQNEAQ (reference sequence). The CDR3 runs 14 residues. Trimming left V 6 bases short and J 5 bases short, with 16 bases between. The CDR3: CASRERTEGETQYF. CDR3 sequence (DNA): TGTGCCAGCAGGGAAAGGACGGAGGGCGAGACCCAGTACTTC. The variable domain in full, with the rest retrieved from reference TRBV7-9 and TRBJ2-5, is DTGVSQNPRHKITKRGQNVTFRCDPISEHNRLYWYRQTLGQGPEFLTYFQNEAQLEKSRLLSDRFSAERPKGSFSTLEIQRTEQGDSAMYLCASRERTEGETQYFGPGTRLLVL.

The chain uses TRBV30 and TRBJ2-7; D is possibly TRBD2 (6 bases). Germline V CDR1 and CDR2: GTSNPN, SVGIG (reference sequence). Trimming cost V 3 bases and J 0 bases, with 12 bases left between them. CDR3 length: 14 residues. The DNA of the CDR3 is TGTGCCTGGAGCCGGGACTCCTACTCCTACGAGCAGTACTTC. It specifies CAWSRDSYSYEQYF.

The V and J genes are TRBV30 and TRBJ2-5; no clear D gene. With 2 bases removed from V and 7 bases from J, the gap between germline ends came to 11 bases. Germline CDR1 reads GTSNPN; CDR2 reads SVGIG (reference sequence). This CDR3 has 12 residues. Here the CDR3 reads CAWSRLPGTQYF. CDR3 DNA: TGTGCCTGGAGTCGACTGCCGGGGACCCAGTACTTC. The entire variable domain, with the rest obtained from reference TRBV30 and TRBJ2-5, is as follows: SQTIHQWPATLVQPVGSPLSLECTVEGTSNPNLYWYRQAAGRGLQLLFYSVGIGQISSEVPQNLSASRPQDRQFILSSKKLLLSDSGFYLCAWSRLPGTQYFGPGTRLLVL.

The rearrangement uses TRBV2 and TRBJ2-2; 9 bases map to TRBD2. With 8 bases clipped from V and 8 bases from J, the junction kept 6 bases outside the gene matches. The CDR3 covers 13 residues. The germline V gene encodes CDR1 SNHLY and CDR2 FYNNEI. In DNA, the CDR3 is TGTGCCAGCGGGTTAGCGGGAGCTGGGGAGCTGTTTTTT. Its protein is CASGLAGAGELFF.

This clone appeared a few times. V and J are TRBV30 and TRBJ1-4; D unresolved. Germline assignment: CDR1 GTSNPN and CDR2 SVGIG (reference sequence). V dropped 8 bases and J dropped 5 bases, with 12 bases sitting between them. CDR3 length equals 12 residues. The CDR3 is CAVPTGNEKLFF. CDR3 bases: TGTGCCGTCCCCACGGGAAATGAAAAACTGTTTTTT.

The rearrangement links TRBV11-2 to TRBJ1-4; D unclear. The CDR3 totals 14 residues. Trimming stripped 1 base from V and 5 bases from J, with 8 bases between. Germline CDR1 is SGHAT and CDR2 is FQNNGV. The CDR3, as DNA: TGTGCCAGCAGCTTAGGTTATCTAAATGAAAAACTGTTTTTT. It specifies CASSLGYLNEKLFF.

CDR3 coding DNA: TGTGCCAGCAGCTTCCCCGGAGGACAGACTGGGGCCAACGTCCTGACTTTC. Residues: CASSFPGGQTGANVLTF. V and J are TRBV11-3 and TRBJ2-6, with a weak D call TRBD1 (6 bases). The ends were cut back, 3 bases at V and 2 bases at J, with 14 bases in the middle. Germline values: CDR1 SGHNT, CDR2 YENEEA. The CDR3 covers 17 residues.

V gene TRBV5-4 combines with J gene TRBJ2-2; 8 positions agree with TRBD1. The V segment lost 2 bases and the J segment 0 bases; nucleotides outside the gene matches: 3. Germline V gene sequence: CDR1 SGHNT, CDR2 YYREEE (reference sequence). There are 16 residues in the CDR3. CDR3 sequence: CASSFGQGANTGELFF. The CDR3 DNA is TGTGCCAGCAGCTTCGGACAGGGCGCGAACACCGGGGAGCTGTTTTTT. The complete variable domain, with remaining parts taken from reference TRBV5-4 and TRBJ2-2, reads ETGVTQSPTHLIKTRGQQVTLRCSSQSGHNTVSWYQQALGQGPQFIFQYYREEENGRGNFPPRFSGLQFPNYSSELNVNALELDDSALYLCASSFGQGANTGELFFGEGSRLTVL.

The V gene is TRBV30, the J gene TRBJ2-7; no reliable D call. Between the trimmed V and J ends, which lost 0 bases and 6 bases, there was a span of 15 bases. The CDR3 is 14 amino acids. Germline V gene data show CDR1 as GTSNPN and CDR2 as SVGIG (reference sequence). The CDR3 loop is CAWSVRGLRSEQYF. CDR3 in DNA: TGTGCCTGGAGTGTAAGAGGCCTGCGGAGCGAGCAGTACTTC.

The chain employs TRBV28 and TRBJ1-6, with D hard to call. Trimming shortened V by 6 bases and J by 0 bases, and 6 bases separated the two germline ends. The germline CDR1 and CDR2 sequences are MDHEN and SYDVKM. The CDR3 has 14 amino acids. The chain's CDR3 is CASRLSSYNSPLHF. Written as DNA, the CDR3 is TGTGCCAGCAGATTGAGCTCCTATAATTCACCCCTCCACTTT. The whole variable domain, filled in from reference TRBV28 and TRBJ1-6, reads DVKVTQSSRYLVKRTGEKVFLECVQDMDHENMFWYRQDPGLGLRLIYFSYDVKMKEKGDIPEGYSVSREKKERFSLILESASTNQTSMYLCASRLSSYNSPLHFGNGTRLTVT.

The CDR3 spells CAWSRFEGDTEAFF. In DNA, the CDR3 is TGTGCCTGGAGTCGCTTCGAGGGGGACACTGAAGCTTTCTTT. The chain employs TRBV30 and TRBJ1-1, with D maybe TRBD1 (6 bases). CDR3 length equals 14 residues. V lost 2 bases and J lost 3, with 13 bases in between. Germline values: CDR1 GTSNPN, CDR2 SVGIG (reference sequence).

This clone was detected once. The rearrangement links TRBV10-3 to TRBJ2-7, with TRBD2 identical over 7 bases. V shed 6 bases and J 3 bases; nucleotides not matched to a gene: 8. The germline CDR1 and CDR2 sequences are ENHRY and SYGVKD. There are 14 residues in the CDR3. The CDR3 DNA is TGTGCCATCAGCAACTGGGGAGGGGACTACGAGCAGTACTTC. Translation: CAISNWGGDYEQYF.

The V gene is TRBV2, the J gene TRBJ2-5; no clear D. Germline V gene data show CDR1 as SNHLY and CDR2 as FYNNEI. The CDR3 runs 14 residues. Trimming took off 0 bases at V and 5 bases at J, with 10 bases between the two ends. The CDR3 nucleotides are TGTGCCAGCAGTGAAGCGCCGGGCCAGGAGACCCAGTACTTC. Amino acids: CASSEAPGQETQYF.

The chain joins TRBV6-5 to TRBJ1-1; no clear D gene. The CDR3 totals 13 residues. The germline V and J ends were trimmed by 5 bases and 5 bases, with 12 bases remaining between them. The germline V gene encodes CDR1 MNHEY and CDR2 SVGAGI. CDR3 nucleotides: TGTGCCAGCAGTCCCTCTTCTGGGACTGAAGCTTTCTTT. It yields the protein CASSPSSGTEAFF.

The genes are TRBV27 and TRBJ1-2; D call uncertain. The V gene's germline CDR1 is MNHEY and CDR2 SMNVEV (reference sequence). This CDR3 region has 12 residues. The ends were cut back, 4 bases at V and 4 bases at J, with 7 bases in the middle. The CDR3 nucleotides read TGTGCCAGCAGTTCCGGAGGCTATGGCTACACCTTC. Translation gives CASSSGGYGYTF.

The chain has TRBV6-1 and TRBJ2-1, with D uncertain. Trimming removed 3 bases at V and 9 bases at J, with 9 bases between. This CDR3 is 12 amino acids long. Germline V lookup: CDR1 MNHNS, CDR2 SASEGT. As DNA, the CDR3 is TGTGCCAGCAGTGACGATTGGACTGAGCAGTTCTTC. Encoded protein: CASSDDWTEQFF.

This clone was counted a few times. V gene TRBV19 combines with J gene TRBJ2-7; 11 nucleotides agree with TRBD2. The CDR3 is made up of 16 amino acids. From germline, CDR1 is LNHDA and CDR2 SQIVND (reference sequence). The V gene end was trimmed by 4 bases and the J gene end by 4 bases; junction bases not matched to a gene: 9. The CDR3 DNA reads as TGTGCCAGTAGTACCCAACTAGCGGGAGTTGATTACGAGCAGTACTTC. Translated, it gives CASSTQLAGVDYEQYF.

The gene calls are TRBV29-1 and TRBJ2-3; perhaps D is TRBD1 or TRBD2 (5 bases each). From germline, CDR1 is SQVTM and CDR2 ANQGSEA. The CDR3 totals 13 residues. Trimming took 5 bases from V and 0 from J, leaving 9 bases between them. CDR3 residues: CSVLRDSTDTQYF. DNA for the CDR3: TGCAGCGTTCTCCGGGACAGCACAGATACGCAGTATTTT.

V is TRBV6-1 and J is TRBJ2-3; tentative D call: TRBD1 (6 bases). The ends were cut back, 6 bases at V and 0 bases at J, with 10 bases in the middle. The germline CDR1 and CDR2 sequences are MNHNS and SASEGT. The CDR3 runs 14 residues. The CDR3 here is CASRQGKSTDTQYF. DNA for the CDR3: TGTGCCAGCAGGCAGGGGAAAAGCACAGATACGCAGTATTTT.

In its sample, this clone was seen once. The J gene is TRBJ2-1, the V gene TRBV29-1, with TRBD2 matching over 11 bases. Trimming at V came to 5 bases and at J to 5 bases, leaving 8 bases not matched to a gene. Germline V gene sequence: CDR1 SQVTM, CDR2 ANQGSEA. The length of the CDR3 is 15 residues. CDR3: CSVPLTSGANNEQFF. The CDR3 DNA sequence: TGCAGCGTTCCATTGACTAGCGGGGCGAACAATGAGCAGTTCTTC.

This clone came up a few times. The V and J genes are TRBV5-3 and TRBJ2-6; D ambiguous. TRBV5-3 falls under the ORF class, with uncertain function. Deletions cut 7 bases from V and 5 bases from J, with 22 bases between. The CDR3 contains 17 residues. The CDR3 nucleotides are TGTGCCAGAGCTCGCATAGTGGTGCAAAGTCGGGCCAACGTCCTGACTTTC. It codes for CARARIVVQSRANVLTF.